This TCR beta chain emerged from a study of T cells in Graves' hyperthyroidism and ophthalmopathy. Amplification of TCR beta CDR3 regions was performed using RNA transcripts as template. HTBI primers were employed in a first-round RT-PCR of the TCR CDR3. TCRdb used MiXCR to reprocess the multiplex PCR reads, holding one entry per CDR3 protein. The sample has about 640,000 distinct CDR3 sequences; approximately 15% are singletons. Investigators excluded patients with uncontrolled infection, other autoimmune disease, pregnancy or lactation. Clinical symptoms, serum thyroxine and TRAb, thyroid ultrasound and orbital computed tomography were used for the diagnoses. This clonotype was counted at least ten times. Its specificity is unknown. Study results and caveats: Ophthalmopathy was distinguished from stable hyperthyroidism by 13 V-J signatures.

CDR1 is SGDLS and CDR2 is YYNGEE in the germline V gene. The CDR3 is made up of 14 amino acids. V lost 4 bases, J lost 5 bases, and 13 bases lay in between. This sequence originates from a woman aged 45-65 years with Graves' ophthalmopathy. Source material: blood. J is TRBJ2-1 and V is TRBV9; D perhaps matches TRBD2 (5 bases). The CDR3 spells CASSLPDGNNEQFF. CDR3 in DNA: TGTGCCAGCAGCCTCCCGGACGGGAACAATGAGCAGTTCTTC.